A single sample gave rise to the 27 T cell receptor beta chains below, sequenced in a study of T cell responses to AZD1222 COVID-19 vaccine (dated by TCRdb to the early 2020s). Library creation used the immunoSEQ multiplex PCR assay. TCRdb stores this immuneACCESS table with in-frame sequences only. Part of the clones is absent; in the studies checked, under half of the shortfall reflects unresolved V genes, and no reason is known for the rest. For this sample the table gives around 150,000 clones, of which 92% were detected only once. The top ten constitute around 3.5% of the sample. The intended sense of this specimen's time point label: about 28 days (+/-7) after the second vaccine dose. The source was peripheral blood, collected 28 days after the second AZD1222 dose. These receptors were collected from an adult who received the AZD1222 COVID-19 vaccine.

This sequence joins TRBV2 and TRBJ1-5; the D gene is possibly TRBD1 (5 bases). The CDR3 is 14 amino acids. Germline CDR1 is SNHLY and CDR2 is FYNNEI. The V end was cut by 1 base, the J end by 4 bases, with 8 bases between. CDR3 sequence reads: CASSEGWGNQPQHF. The DNA for the CDR3 is TGTGCCAGCAGTGAAGGTTGGGGGAATCAGCCCCAGCATTTT.

This clone has a single count. The chain carries TRBV14 and TRBJ1-2; TRBD1 might be the D (6 bases). Trimming removed 4 bases from V and 6 bases from J, with 24 bases in between. This CDR3 has 17 amino acids. Per germline, CDR1 SGHDN and CDR2 FVKESK. The chain's CDR3 is CASSRRTSQGLADGYTF. Written as DNA, the CDR3 is TGTGCCAGCAGCCGACGGACCAGTCAGGGGCTGGCGGATGGCTACACCTTC.

The J gene is TRBJ1-5, the V gene TRBV29-1, with D possibly being TRBD1 (5 bases). CDR1 and CDR2 (germline): SQVTM, ANQGSEA. The germline V and J ends were trimmed by 4 bases and 4 bases, with 14 bases remaining between them. This CDR3 has 14 amino acids. This CDR3 is CSVAAAGGNQPQHF. DNA for the CDR3: TGCAGCGTTGCTGCCGCGGGGGGGAATCAGCCCCAGCATTTT.

The chain uses TRBV6-5 and TRBJ2-3; 8 bases align to TRBD2. Unmatched junction bases numbered 8, after V lost 6 bases and J lost 6 bases. This CDR3 contains 14 residues. The germline CDR1 and CDR2 sequences are MNHEY and SVGAGI. This CDR3 is CASSGAGVGDTQYF. The CDR3 DNA reads as TGTGCCAGCAGCGGAGCGGGAGTGGGGGATACGCAGTATTTT.

The chain combines TRBV19 with TRBJ2-2; D possibly corresponds to TRBD1 (6 bases). Trimming removed 6 bases at V and 6 bases at J, with 14 bases between. The CDR3 extends over 14 amino acids. From germline, CDR1 is LNHDA and CDR2 SQIVND (reference sequence). For the CDR3, the DNA is TGTGCCAGTAGCCTGAACAGGGACCCCGGGGAGCTGTTTTTT. This codes for CASSLNRDPGELFF.

This clone was detected once. This chain connects TRBV10-3 to TRBJ2-1; D uncertain. Per germline, CDR1 ENHRY and CDR2 SYGVKD. CDR3 length: 12 amino acids. The germline V and J ends were trimmed by 6 bases and 6 bases, with 9 bases remaining between them. CDR3 in amino acids: CAISAYGNEQFF. CDR3 sequence (DNA): TGTGCCATCAGCGCCTATGGCAATGAGCAGTTCTTC.

CDR3 region: CAISTTGSYGYTF. CDR3 bases: TGTGCCATCAGTACGACAGGGAGCTATGGCTACACCTTC. This sequence joins TRBV10-3 and TRBJ1-2; 7 nucleotides agree with TRBD1. The CDR3 contains 13 residues. Unmatched junction bases numbered 4, after V lost 5 bases and J lost 4 bases. Germline lookup yields CDR1 ENHRY and CDR2 SYGVKD.

This chain joins TRBV10-3 and TRBJ1-4; tentative D call: TRBD1 (6 bases). With 6 bases removed from V and 5 bases from J, the gap between germline ends came to 7 bases. The germline V gene encodes CDR1 ENHRY and CDR2 SYGVKD. The CDR3 length is 12 residues. The CDR3, as DNA: TGTGCCATCAGCACAGGGAATGAAAAACTGTTTTTT. Amino acid sequence: CAISTGNEKLFF.

V usage is TRBV10-1 and J usage is TRBJ2-2; unclear D gene. The CDR3 sequence is 12 residues long. The V end was cut by 6 bases, the J end by 6 bases, with 8 bases between. CDR1 WNHNN and CDR2 SYGVQD come from the germline V gene (reference sequence). Here the CDR3 DNA reads TGCGCCAGCAGGTCCTTGGCCGGGGAGCTGTTTTTT. Protein: CASRSLAGELFF.

The V and J genes are TRBV5-8 and TRBJ1-6; D remains ambiguous. The CDR3 sequence is 11 residues long. Germline V gene sequence: CDR1 SGHTS, CDR2 YDEGEE. The V gene lost 6 bases and the J gene lost 7 bases, with 5 bases spanning the gap. The CDR3 sequence: CASNENSPLHF. CDR3 sequence (DNA): TGTGCCAGCAACGAAAATTCACCCCTCCACTTT.

CDR3 in DNA: TGTGCCAGCACGGCGGGGGGCTCTGGAAACACCATATATTTT. Translating gives CASTAGGSGNTIYF. The chain joins TRBV4-2 to TRBJ1-3; weak D call: TRBD1 (5 bases). Trimming took 7 bases from V and 0 from J, leaving 10 bases between them. Per germline, CDR1 LGHNA and CDR2 YNFKEQ. This CDR3 contains 14 residues.

The chain combines TRBV19 with TRBJ1-5, with TRBD1 identical over 7 bases. The length of the CDR3 is 14 residues. Per germline, CDR1 LNHDA and CDR2 SQIVND (reference sequence). V was pared by 5 bases and J by 5 bases, with 6 bases of the junction left unmatched. The CDR3 spells CASSPAGQHQPQHF. In DNA, the CDR3 is TGTGCCAGTAGTCCGGCGGGACAGCATCAGCCCCAGCATTTT.

The V gene is TRBV2, the J gene TRBJ2-7; D may match TRBD1 or TRBD2 (5 bases each). In germline, CDR1 is SNHLY, CDR2 FYNNEI. Trimming cost V 7 bases and J 5 bases, with 18 bases left between them. The CDR3 extends over 14 amino acids. The CDR3 here is CASKLGPNKDEQYF. The CDR3 bases are TGTGCCAGCAAACTGGGACCAAACAAGGACGAGCAGTACTTC.

This clone was detected once. The V call is TRBV18, the J call TRBJ1-5, with 8 bases lining up with TRBD1. Per germline, CDR1 KGHSH and CDR2 LQKENI. The CDR3 is made up of 14 amino acids. Germline trimming cut 3 bases from V and 10 bases from J; bases unmatched to any gene: 8. The CDR3 is CASSPQDRVVPQHF. The CDR3 DNA reads TGTGCCAGCTCACCGCAGGACAGGGTGGTACCCCAGCATTTT.

CDR3 residues: CASTDRASGTDSSYEQYF. Here the CDR3 DNA reads TGTGCCAGCACCGACCGGGCTAGCGGGACCGACAGCTCCTACGAGCAGTACTTC. This chain connects TRBV7-2 to TRBJ2-7; the match to TRBD2 covers 9 bases. With 7 bases clipped from V and 0 bases from J, the junction kept 16 bases outside the gene matches. The CDR3 sequence is 18 residues long. Germline V lookup: CDR1 SGHTA, CDR2 FQGNSA.

This clone came up a few times. This rearrangement joins TRBV5-8 to TRBJ2-3; no definite D call. V dropped 0 bases and J dropped 1 base, with 3 bases sitting between them. From germline, CDR1 is SGHTS and CDR2 YDEGEE. The CDR3 is 13 amino acids. Written as DNA, the CDR3 is TGTGCCAGCAGCTTGGGGGGCACAGATACGCAGTATTTT. Translation: CASSLGGTDTQYF.

This rearrangement joins TRBV30 to TRBJ1-2, with D maybe TRBD1 (5 bases). V lost 0 bases and J 0 bases, leaving 11 bases between the germline ends. Germline loops: CDR1 GTSNPN, CDR2 SVGIG (reference sequence). The CDR3 consists of 15 residues. The CDR3: CAWSVGTAANYGYTF. The CDR3 coding sequence is TGTGCCTGGAGTGTGGGGACCGCAGCTAACTATGGCTACACCTTC.

The chain uses TRBV28 and TRBJ2-1, with 12 bases that match TRBD2. The CDR3 totals 17 residues. Trimming cost V 6 bases and J 3 bases; bases outside gene matches: 9. Germline V lookup: CDR1 MDHEN, CDR2 SYDVKM. The CDR3 sequence: CASSLPSGRDFYNEQFF. For the CDR3, the DNA is TGTGCCAGCAGCCTGCCTAGCGGGAGGGATTTCTACAATGAGCAGTTCTTC.

The CDR3 protein is CASSDRARGYTF. The CDR3 DNA reads as TGTGCCAGCAGTGATCGGGCGAGAGGCTACACCTTC. The chain has TRBV2 and TRBJ1-2; D uncertain. Trimming cost V 3 bases and J 8 bases, with 10 bases left between them. The CDR3 is 12 residues long. Germline values: CDR1 SNHLY, CDR2 FYNNEI. Full variable domain (outside the CDR3, taken from reference TRBV2 and TRBJ1-2): EPEVTQTPSHQVTQMGQEVILRCVPISNHLYFYWYRQILGQKVEFLVSFYNNEISEKSEIFDDQFSVERPDGSNFTLKIRSTKLEDSAMYFCASSDRARGYTFGSGTRLTVV.

The rearrangement uses TRBV6-5 and TRBJ1-1; D gene uncertain. The CDR3 loop spans 14 amino acids. Germline loops: CDR1 MNHEY, CDR2 SVGAGI. With 2 bases removed from V and 0 bases from J, the gap between germline ends came to 7 bases. Here the CDR3 DNA reads TGTGCCAGCAGTTACGGGCCCGTGAACACTGAAGCTTTCTTT. Amino acids: CASSYGPVNTEAFF.

The gene calls are TRBV7-2 and TRBJ1-1; no firm D call. CDR3 length: 15 amino acids. V was trimmed by 1 base and J by 7 bases, leaving 16 bases between them. Germline V gives CDR1 SGHTA, CDR2 FQGNSA. The CDR3 nucleotides read TGTGCCAGCAGCTTAGGCCTTTCCGTTACAGTTGAAGCTTTCTTT. Its protein is CASSLGLSVTVEAFF.

This chain links TRBV4-2 with TRBJ1-2; maybe TRBD1 (6 bases). Trimming left V 1 base short and J 1 base short, with 10 bases between. Germline assignment: CDR1 LGHNA and CDR2 YNFKEQ. CDR3 length: 15 residues. In DNA, the CDR3 is TGTGCCAGCAGCCAAGCGGGACATCTTAACTATGGCTACACCTTC. Translation gives CASSQAGHLNYGYTF.

The chain links TRBV15 to TRBJ2-2, with 9 bases lining up with TRBD2. V lost 0 bases to trimming and J lost 5 bases; unmatched junction nucleotides: 10. Per germline, CDR1 LNHNV and CDR2 YYDKDF (reference sequence). The CDR3 is 18 amino acids. The CDR3 coding sequence is TGTGCCACCAGCAGAGATCCCCGGCGGGAGGGCCGGACCGGGGAGCTGTTTTTT. It codes for CATSRDPRREGRTGELFF. The full variable domain, rest sourced from reference TRBV15 and TRBJ2-2, is DAMVIQNPRYQVTQFGKPVTLSCSQTLNHNVMYWYQQKSSQAPKLLFHYYDKDFNNEADTPDNFQSRRPNTSFCFLDIRSPGLGDTAMYLCATSRDPRREGRTGELFFGEGSRLTVL.

The chain carries TRBV19 and TRBJ1-5; 7 bases fit TRBD1. The CDR3 length is 13 residues. Germline CDR1 is LNHDA and CDR2 is SQIVND (reference sequence). Trimming took 6 bases from V and 8 from J; bases not matched to a gene: 7. CDR3 sequence reads: CASRTGDGKPQHF. The CDR3 DNA sequence: TGTGCCAGTAGAACAGGGGATGGAAAGCCCCAGCATTTT.

The count of this clone is one. The chain couples TRBV2 to TRBJ1-5; D gene unclear. The CDR3 runs to 13 residues. CDR1 and CDR2 from the germline V gene are SNHLY and FYNNEI. V was cut by 7 bases and J by 4 bases, with 11 bases left in between. The CDR3 coding sequence is TGTGCCAGCACCCCAGCAGAGAATCAGCCCCAGCATTTT. Amino acids: CASTPAENQPQHF.

The V and J genes are TRBV27 and TRBJ1-2; possible D gene TRBD1, 6 bases. This CDR3 comprises 14 residues. Germline lookup yields CDR1 MNHEY and CDR2 SMNVEV (reference sequence). Trimming pared 4 bases from V and 4 bases from J, leaving 13 bases between. In nucleotides, the CDR3 is TGTGCCAGCAGTTCCACAGGGTCGAGCTATGGCTACACCTTC. It translates to CASSSTGSSYGYTF.

This clone was counted between two and nine times. This chain connects TRBV27 to TRBJ2-7, with 9 bases that match TRBD1. This CDR3 has 14 residues. V trimming: 5 bases; J trimming: 3 bases; junction bases outside the gene matches: 5. Germline assignment: CDR1 MNHEY and CDR2 SMNVEV (reference sequence). CDR3: CASSGGQGLYEQYF. In DNA form, the CDR3 reads TGTGCCAGCAGTGGGGGACAGGGTCTCTACGAGCAGTACTTC.